This T cell receptor beta chain is drawn from a study of T cells in Graves' hyperthyroidism and ophthalmopathy. Points from the study as a whole: Ophthalmopathy was predicted by the model a median of approximately six months ahead of onset. The authors' 13 V-J model separated ophthalmopathy from stable hyperthyroidism. Blood also showed most of the thyroid clonotypes that were expanded above 0.001.

This CDR3 comprises 14 residues. V was pared by 2 bases and J by 5 bases, with 12 bases between. The V gene's germline CDR1 is SEHNR and CDR2 FQNEAQ (reference sequence). As for this clonotype: Its target is unknown.

Amplification targeted TCR beta CDR3 regions from RNA transcripts. A set of HTBI primers served as the primers for a first-round RT-PCR of the TCR CDR3. TCRdb independently ran MiXCR on the multiplex PCR reads; one entry per CDR3 protein. The repertoire includes about 58,000 distinct CDR3 sequences, around half of them detected once, and around 12% sits in the top ten. Using around 10 ml of fresh peripheral blood, PBMCs were prepared. Input material: blood. V and J are TRBV7-9 and TRBJ1-2, with unresolved D. The clonotype was recovered from a woman aged 25 to 39 with Graves' ophthalmopathy. Here the CDR3 reads CASSLLAGAYGYTF. The CDR3 DNA reads as TGTGCCAGCAGCTTACTAGCGGGCGCATATGGCTACACCTTC.